This paragraph reports one TCR beta chain. What it recognizes is unknown. Via MiXCR, TCRdb re-called the 5' RACE reads, giving one row per CDR3 protein. The sample contains about 560,000 distinct CDR3 sequences, over 15% of which appear only once. The sample is drawn from a study of T-cell memory formation after mild COVID-19. Study-wide results and caveats: Later expanders leaned CD4+, whereas clones that contracted between day 15 and 85 were balanced CD4/CD8. That cross-reactive memory joined was suggested by some responding clones appearing in pre-infection memory.

V lost 0 bases, J lost 5 bases, and 13 bases stayed unmatched. The germline CDR1 and CDR2 sequences are DFQATT and SNEGSKA (reference sequence). This CDR3 has 17 residues. This receptor was obtained from an adult woman who had mild COVID-19 (a few samples of this study predate the infection). Cell type and time point are not known. The sample taken for sequencing was PBMCs or a T cell subset sorted from them (not recorded which). The V and J genes are TRBV20-1 and TRBJ2-5; 9 bases agree with TRBD2. DNA of the CDR3: TGCAGTGCTAGAGATCCGGCTAGCGGGGACCATAAGGAGACCCAGTACTTC. It codes for CSARDPASGDHKETQYF.